A single TCR beta chain is shown here with its context. This entry comes from a study of T cell changes during pregnancy in multiple sclerosis. Clones were sequenced by immunoSEQ multiplex PCR, and TCRdb holds only the in-frame ones, with some missing. This sample has around 120,000 clones, with 90% to 95% found just once. The source of this sequence is a female donor with multiple sclerosis, enrolled in a pregnancy study. Here the sequenced sample was peripheral blood, taken after pregnancy.

The CDR3 nucleotides read TGTGCCAGCAGCGTAGGTCAGGGGCGCGGAAATTCACCCCTCCACTTT. Residues: CASSVGQGRGNSPLHF. This sequence joins TRBV9 and TRBJ1-6; D is possibly TRBD1 (6 bases). The CDR3 has 16 amino acids. V was pared by 0 bases and J by 7 bases, with 14 bases between. Germline V lookup: CDR1 SGDLS, CDR2 YYNGEE.